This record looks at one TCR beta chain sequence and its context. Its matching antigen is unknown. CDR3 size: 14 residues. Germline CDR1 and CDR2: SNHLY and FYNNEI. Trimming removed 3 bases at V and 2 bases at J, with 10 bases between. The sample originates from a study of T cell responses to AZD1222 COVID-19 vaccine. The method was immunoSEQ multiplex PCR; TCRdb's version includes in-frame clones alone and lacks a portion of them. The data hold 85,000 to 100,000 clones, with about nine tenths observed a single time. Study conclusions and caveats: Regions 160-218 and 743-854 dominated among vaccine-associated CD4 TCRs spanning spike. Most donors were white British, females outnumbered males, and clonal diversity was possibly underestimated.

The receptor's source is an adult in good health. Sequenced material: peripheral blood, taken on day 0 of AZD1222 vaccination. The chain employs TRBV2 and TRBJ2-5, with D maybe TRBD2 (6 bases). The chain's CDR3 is CASSESEGQETQYF. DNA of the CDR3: TGTGCCAGCAGTGAGTCGGAGGGACAAGAGACCCAGTACTTC.